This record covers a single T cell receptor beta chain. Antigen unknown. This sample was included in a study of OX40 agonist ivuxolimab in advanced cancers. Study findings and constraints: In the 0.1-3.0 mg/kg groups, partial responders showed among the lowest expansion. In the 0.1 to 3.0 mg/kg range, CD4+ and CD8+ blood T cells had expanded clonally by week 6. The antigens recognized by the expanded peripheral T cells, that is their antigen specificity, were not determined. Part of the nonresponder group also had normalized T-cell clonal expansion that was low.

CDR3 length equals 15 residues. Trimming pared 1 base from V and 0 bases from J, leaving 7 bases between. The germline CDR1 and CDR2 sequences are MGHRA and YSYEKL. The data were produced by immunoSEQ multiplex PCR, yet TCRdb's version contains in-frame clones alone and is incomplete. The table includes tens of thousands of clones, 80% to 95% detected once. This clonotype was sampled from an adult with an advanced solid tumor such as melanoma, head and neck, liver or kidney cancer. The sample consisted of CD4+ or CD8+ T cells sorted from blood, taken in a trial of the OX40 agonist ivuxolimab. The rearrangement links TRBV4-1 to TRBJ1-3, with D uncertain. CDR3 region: CASSQAGLSGNTIYF. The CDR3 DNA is TGCGCCAGCAGCCAAGCCGGGCTCTCTGGAAACACCATATATTTT.